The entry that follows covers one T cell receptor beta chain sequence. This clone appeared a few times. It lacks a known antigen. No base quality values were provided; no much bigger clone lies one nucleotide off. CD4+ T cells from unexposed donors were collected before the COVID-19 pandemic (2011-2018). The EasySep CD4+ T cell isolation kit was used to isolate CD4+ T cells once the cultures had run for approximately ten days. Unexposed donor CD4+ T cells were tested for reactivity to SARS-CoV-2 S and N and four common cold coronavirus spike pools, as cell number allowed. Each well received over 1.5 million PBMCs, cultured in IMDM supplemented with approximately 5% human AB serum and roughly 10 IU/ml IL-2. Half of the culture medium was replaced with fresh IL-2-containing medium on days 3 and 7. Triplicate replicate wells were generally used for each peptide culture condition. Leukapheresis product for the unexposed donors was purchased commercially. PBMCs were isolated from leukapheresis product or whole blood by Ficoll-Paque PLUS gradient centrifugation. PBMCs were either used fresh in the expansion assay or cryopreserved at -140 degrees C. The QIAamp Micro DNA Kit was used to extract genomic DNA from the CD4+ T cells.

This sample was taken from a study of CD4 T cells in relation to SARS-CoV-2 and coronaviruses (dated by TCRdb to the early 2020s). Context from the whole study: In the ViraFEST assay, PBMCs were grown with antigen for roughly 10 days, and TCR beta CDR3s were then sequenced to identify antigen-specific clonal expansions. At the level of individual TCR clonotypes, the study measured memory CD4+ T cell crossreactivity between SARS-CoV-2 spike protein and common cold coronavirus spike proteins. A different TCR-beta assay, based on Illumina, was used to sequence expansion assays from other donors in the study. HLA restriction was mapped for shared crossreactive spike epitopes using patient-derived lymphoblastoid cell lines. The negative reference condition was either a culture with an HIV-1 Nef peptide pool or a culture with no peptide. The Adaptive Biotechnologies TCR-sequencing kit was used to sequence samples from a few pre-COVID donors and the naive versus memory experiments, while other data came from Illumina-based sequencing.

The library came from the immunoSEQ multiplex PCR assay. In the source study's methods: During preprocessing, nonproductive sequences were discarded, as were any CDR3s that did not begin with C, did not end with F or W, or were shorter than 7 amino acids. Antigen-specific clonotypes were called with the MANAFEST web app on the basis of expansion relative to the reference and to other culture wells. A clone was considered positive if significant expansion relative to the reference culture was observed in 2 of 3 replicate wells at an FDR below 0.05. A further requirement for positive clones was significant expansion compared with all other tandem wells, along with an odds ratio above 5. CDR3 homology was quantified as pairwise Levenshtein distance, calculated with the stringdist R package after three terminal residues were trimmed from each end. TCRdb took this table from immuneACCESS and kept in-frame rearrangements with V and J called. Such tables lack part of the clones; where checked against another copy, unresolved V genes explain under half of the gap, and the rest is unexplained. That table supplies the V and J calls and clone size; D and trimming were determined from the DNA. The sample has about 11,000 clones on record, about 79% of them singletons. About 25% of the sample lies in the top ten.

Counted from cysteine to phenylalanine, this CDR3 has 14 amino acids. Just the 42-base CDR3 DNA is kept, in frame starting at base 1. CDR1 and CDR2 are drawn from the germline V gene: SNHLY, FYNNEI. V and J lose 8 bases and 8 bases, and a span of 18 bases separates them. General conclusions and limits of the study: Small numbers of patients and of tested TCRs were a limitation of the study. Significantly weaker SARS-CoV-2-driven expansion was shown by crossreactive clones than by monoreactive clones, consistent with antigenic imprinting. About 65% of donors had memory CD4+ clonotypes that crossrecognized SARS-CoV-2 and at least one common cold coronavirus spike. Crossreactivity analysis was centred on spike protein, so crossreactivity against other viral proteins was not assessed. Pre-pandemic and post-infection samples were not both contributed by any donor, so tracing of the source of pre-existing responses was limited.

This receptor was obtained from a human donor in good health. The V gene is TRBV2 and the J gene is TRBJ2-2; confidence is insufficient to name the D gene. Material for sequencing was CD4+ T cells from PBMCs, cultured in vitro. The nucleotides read TGTGCCAGCTCTTTCGTTGCGGTAGGGGGGGAGCTGTTTTTT. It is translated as CASSFVAVGGELFF.